This T cell receptor (beta chain) derives from a study of neoadjuvant anti-PD-1 for oral cavity cancer. Only in-frame clones appear in the TCRdb table, and some are missing; sequencing was by immunoSEQ multiplex PCR. The profile shows about 61,000 clones, 79% of them singletons. This CDR3 is built from 16 residues. CDR1 SGHNT and CDR2 YYREEE come from the germline V gene (reference sequence). Trimming took 2 bases from V and 0 from J, leaving 14 bases between them. The receptor's source is a person aged 35-79 years with oral cavity squamous cell carcinoma. The chain combines TRBV5-4 with TRBJ1-2, with a possible D match to TRBD1 (6 bases). Specimen: PBMCs, collected before nivolumab (anti-PD-1) treatment. The CDR3 bases are TGTGCCAGCAGCTTTGACAGGCGGCCTACTAACTATGGCTACACCTTC. Translating gives CASSFDRRPTNYGYTF.